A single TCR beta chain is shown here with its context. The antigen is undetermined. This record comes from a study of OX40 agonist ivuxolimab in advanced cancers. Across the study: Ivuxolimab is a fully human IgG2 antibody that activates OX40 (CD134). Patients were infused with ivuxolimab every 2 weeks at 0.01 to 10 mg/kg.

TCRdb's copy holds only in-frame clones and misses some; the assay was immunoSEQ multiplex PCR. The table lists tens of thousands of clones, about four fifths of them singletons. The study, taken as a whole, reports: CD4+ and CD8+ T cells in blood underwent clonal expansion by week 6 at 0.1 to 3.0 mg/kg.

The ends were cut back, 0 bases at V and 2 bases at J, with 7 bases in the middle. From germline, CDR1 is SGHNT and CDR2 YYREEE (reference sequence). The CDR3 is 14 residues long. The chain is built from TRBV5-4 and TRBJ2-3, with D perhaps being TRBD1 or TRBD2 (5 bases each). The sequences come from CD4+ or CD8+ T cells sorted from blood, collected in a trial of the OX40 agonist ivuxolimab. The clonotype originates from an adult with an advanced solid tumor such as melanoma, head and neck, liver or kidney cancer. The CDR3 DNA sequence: TGTGCCAGCAGCTTGGCAGGGACCACAGATACGCAGTATTTT. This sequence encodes CASSLAGTTDTQYF.